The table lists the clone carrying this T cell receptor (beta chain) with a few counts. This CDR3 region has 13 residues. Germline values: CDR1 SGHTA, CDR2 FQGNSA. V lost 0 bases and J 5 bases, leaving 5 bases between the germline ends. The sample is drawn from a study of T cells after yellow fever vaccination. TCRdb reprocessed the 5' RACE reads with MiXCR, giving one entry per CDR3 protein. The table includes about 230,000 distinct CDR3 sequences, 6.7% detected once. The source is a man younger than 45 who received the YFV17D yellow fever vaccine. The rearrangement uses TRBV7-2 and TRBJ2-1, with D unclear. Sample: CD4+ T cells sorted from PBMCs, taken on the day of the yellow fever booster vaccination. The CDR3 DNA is TGTGCCAGCAGCTTAGCTTGGAACAATGAGCAGTTCTTC. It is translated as CASSLAWNNEQFF.